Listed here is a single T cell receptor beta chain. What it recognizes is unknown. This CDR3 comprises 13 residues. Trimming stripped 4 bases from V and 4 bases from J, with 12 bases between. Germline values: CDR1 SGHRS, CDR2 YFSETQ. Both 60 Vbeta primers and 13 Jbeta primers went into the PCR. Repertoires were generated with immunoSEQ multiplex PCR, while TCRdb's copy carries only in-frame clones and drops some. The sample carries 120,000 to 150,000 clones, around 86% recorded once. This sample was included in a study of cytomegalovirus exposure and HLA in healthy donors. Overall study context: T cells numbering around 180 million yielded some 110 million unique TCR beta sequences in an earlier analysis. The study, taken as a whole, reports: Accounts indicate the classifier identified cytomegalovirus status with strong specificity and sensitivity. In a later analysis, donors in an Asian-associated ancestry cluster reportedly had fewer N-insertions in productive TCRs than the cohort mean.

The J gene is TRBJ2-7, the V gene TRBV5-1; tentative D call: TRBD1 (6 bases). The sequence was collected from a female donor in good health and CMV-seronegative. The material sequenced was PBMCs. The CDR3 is CASSPDRVYEQYF. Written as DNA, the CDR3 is TGCGCCAGCAGCCCGGACAGAGTGTACGAGCAGTACTTC.